These 16 T cell receptor beta chains originate from one sample sequenced in a study of shared clonotypes between healthy human individuals. The method was immunoSEQ multiplex PCR; TCRdb's version includes in-frame clones alone and lacks a portion of them. The sample lists over 1.5 million clones, under 99% occurring once. Sequenced sample: naive CD4+ T cells sorted from blood. Subset reported: CD45RA+ positively selected. These receptors were obtained from a man aged 30 to 45 in good health.

The chain combines TRBV2 with TRBJ2-7; D not certain. From germline, CDR1 is SNHLY and CDR2 FYNNEI. Trimming took off 6 bases at V and 5 bases at J, with 8 bases between the two ends. The CDR3 covers 11 residues. The CDR3 DNA is TGTGCCAGCAGGCCATCGGACGAGCAGTACTTC. This gives the protein CASRPSDEQYF.

This rearrangement joins TRBV5-6 to TRBJ2-7, with D hard to call. V lost 2 bases and J 4 bases, leaving 16 bases between the germline ends. Per the germline V gene, CDR1 is SGHDT and CDR2 is YYEEEE. The CDR3 contains 15 residues. CDR3 amino acids: CASSFSPSVVYEQYF. The CDR3, as DNA: TGTGCCAGCAGCTTTTCCCCCAGCGTAGTATACGAGCAGTACTTC.

This clone has only one observation. This chain links TRBV7-9 with TRBJ1-2; 7 bases align to TRBD1. Per the germline V gene, CDR1 is SEHNR and CDR2 is FQNEAQ (reference sequence). This CDR3 has 17 amino acids. V gave up 1 base and J gave up 0 bases; unmatched junction bases: 8. The CDR3 spells CASSLGVWDRTNYGYTF. CDR3 coding DNA: TGTGCCAGCAGCTTAGGGGTTTGGGACAGAACTAACTATGGCTACACCTTC.

J is TRBJ1-4 and V is TRBV15; tentative D call: TRBD1 (6 bases). V was pared by 0 bases and J by 7 bases, with 12 bases between. The germline CDR1 and CDR2 sequences are LNHNV and YYDKDF (reference sequence). The CDR3 extends over 15 amino acids. The CDR3 nucleotides are TGTGCCACCAGCAGAGATATGGCAGGGGTTGAAAAACTGTTTTTT. Protein: CATSRDMAGVEKLFF.

The gene calls are TRBV30 and TRBJ2-1, with D uncertain. Germline assignment: CDR1 GTSNPN and CDR2 SVGIG (reference sequence). The CDR3 length is 13 residues. Trimming shortened V by 0 bases and J by 9 bases, and 12 bases separated the two germline ends. CDR3 DNA sequence: TGTGCCTGGAGTGTACTCCTGGGCGGTGAGCAGTTCTTC. It translates to CAWSVLLGGEQFF.

The V and J genes are TRBV7-3 and TRBJ2-1, with 14 bases lining up with TRBD2. Germline CDR1 SGHTA, CDR2 FQGTGA. V shed 7 bases and J 6 bases; nucleotides not matched to a gene: 8. The CDR3 consists of 16 residues. CDR3 coding DNA: TGTGCCAGCATCATTAAGACTAGCGGGAGGGTCAATGAGCAGTTCTTC. Protein: CASIIKTSGRVNEQFF.

This chain links TRBV7-8 with TRBJ1-2; TRBD1 aligns across 9 bases. Per the germline V gene, CDR1 is SGHVS and CDR2 is FQNEAQ. V lost 4 bases and J lost 4; bases outside the gene matches: 10. The CDR3 covers 16 residues. The CDR3 sequence: CASSSIQQGASYGYTF. In DNA, the CDR3 is TGTGCCAGCAGCTCGATTCAACAGGGGGCTAGCTATGGCTACACCTTC.

The V gene is TRBV5-4, the J gene TRBJ2-1; D is ambiguous. In germline, CDR1 is SGHNT, CDR2 YYREEE (reference sequence). There are 17 residues in the CDR3. Trimming took off 5 bases at V and 5 bases at J, with 23 bases between the two ends. This CDR3 reads CASRLGIAEMIHNEQFF. The CDR3 DNA reads as TGTGCCAGCAGGTTAGGTATAGCTGAAATGATCCACAATGAGCAGTTCTTC.

As concerns this clone: Other DNA sequences in this sample translate to the same CDR3. V and J are TRBV4-3 and TRBJ2-1; 14 positions agree with TRBD2. V was pared by 3 bases and J by 4 bases, with 2 bases of the junction left unmatched. This CDR3 is 16 amino acids long. Germline CDR1 and CDR2: LGHNA and YSLEER. The chain's CDR3 is CASSQRLAGGYNEQFF. DNA of the CDR3: TGCGCCAGCAGCCAGAGACTAGCGGGAGGGTACAATGAGCAGTTCTTC.

This sequence joins TRBV2 and TRBJ2-3; 9 bases map to TRBD2. Trimming cost V 2 bases and J 0 bases; bases outside gene matches: 0. The germline V gene encodes CDR1 SNHLY and CDR2 FYNNEI. CDR3 length: 15 residues. This CDR3 reads CASSELAGSTDTQYF. CDR3 sequence (DNA): TGTGCCAGCAGTGAACTAGCGGGAAGCACAGATACGCAGTATTTT.

The CDR3 spells CASSLGQFNGYTF. CDR3 DNA: TGTGCCAGCAGCTTAGGACAGTTCAATGGCTACACCTTC. This rearrangement joins TRBV7-2 to TRBJ1-2; maybe TRBD1 (5 bases). The V and J ends lost 1 base and 6 bases respectively, with 9 bases between them. The germline V gene encodes CDR1 SGHTA and CDR2 FQGNSA. CDR3 length: 13 residues. The variable domain in full, completed from reference TRBV7-2 and TRBJ1-2, reads GAGVSQSPSNKVTEKGKDVELRCDPISGHTALYWYRQSLGQGLEFLIYFQGNSAPDKSGLPSDRFSAERTGGSVSTLTIQRTQQEDSAVYLCASSLGQFNGYTFGSGTRLTVV.

The rearrangement joins TRBV2 to TRBJ2-2, with D possibly TRBD2 on 6 matching bases. V gave up 5 bases and J gave up 6 bases, with 13 bases separating them. CDR1 is SNHLY, CDR2 FYNNEI, per germline. The CDR3 extends over 14 amino acids. The CDR3 loop is CASSSGTPAGELFF. The CDR3 nucleotides are TGTGCCAGCAGTTCCGGGACTCCCGCCGGGGAGCTGTTTTTT.

This clone was found once. V and J are TRBV11-2 and TRBJ2-2, with 9 bases matching TRBD1. There are 17 residues in the CDR3. V gave up 5 bases and J gave up 1 base; unmatched junction bases: 8. Germline V CDR1 and CDR2: SGHAT, FQNNGV. The CDR3 region is CASSTLGTGLNTGELFF. The CDR3 nucleotides are TGTGCCAGCAGCACCCTGGGGACAGGGCTGAACACCGGGGAGCTGTTTTTT.

V usage is TRBV2 and J usage is TRBJ1-5; 7 positions agree with TRBD1. CDR3 size: 15 residues. V was clipped by 4 bases and J by 1 base; unmatched bases: 4. Germline values: CDR1 SNHLY, CDR2 FYNNEI. CDR3 region: CASSVWDRSNQPQHF. The CDR3 nucleotides read TGTGCCAGCAGTGTCTGGGACAGAAGCAATCAGCCCCAGCATTTT. Looking up the rest from reference TRBV2 and TRBJ1-5 gives the full variable domain: EPEVTQTPSHQVTQMGQEVILRCVPISNHLYFYWYRQILGQKVEFLVSFYNNEISEKSEIFDDQFSVERPDGSNFTLKIRSTKLEDSAMYFCASSVWDRSNQPQHFGDGTRLSIL.

This chain uses TRBV5-8 with TRBJ1-4; no clear D gene. The CDR3 runs to 15 residues. V was clipped by 4 bases and J by 0 bases, with 10 bases between them. CDR1 and CDR2 from the germline V gene are SGHTS and YDEGEE. CDR3: CASSRHLATNEKLFF. The CDR3 DNA is TGTGCCAGCAGCCGACACCTTGCAACTAATGAAAAACTGTTTTTT.

CDR3 nucleotides: TGTGCTAGTGTTTCCCGGACTGCCTCCTACAATGAGCAGTTCTTC. It is translated as CASVSRTASYNEQFF. The V gene is TRBV12-5, the J gene TRBJ2-1, with D possibly matching TRBD2 (5 bases). The CDR3 totals 15 residues. CDR1 LGHNT and CDR2 FRNRAP come from the germline V gene. The V end was cut by 7 bases, the J end by 0 bases, with 13 bases between. Full variable domain (outside the CDR3, taken from reference TRBV12-5 and TRBJ2-1): DARVTQTPRHKVTEMGQEVTMRCQPILGHNTVFWYRQTMMQGLELLAYFRNRAPLDDSGMPKDRFSAEMPDATLATLKIQPSEPRDSAVYFCASVSRTASYNEQFFGPGTRLTVL.